These 20 T cell receptor beta chains originate from one sample sequenced in a study of T cells in Graves' hyperthyroidism and ophthalmopathy (dated by TCRdb to the late 2010s). Library generation was performed with multiplex PCR. Sequencing was carried out with an Illumina HiSeq 2000. The TCR beta CDR3 regions were amplified from RNA transcripts. For the first round of RT-PCR on the TCR CDR3, the HTBI primer set was used together with the Qiagen OneStep RT-PCR kit. Using fastp trimming at Q25 and MiXCR clonotype assembly, TCRdb reanalyzed the public sequencing data and kept in-frame beta chains. CDR3 protein duplicates are merged, each entry listing the most common genes and DNA. A total of around 520,000 distinct CDR3 sequences appear in this sample, around 14% of them only once. The ten largest clones add up to about 17% of the sample. Source material: blood. Source of these receptors: a woman between 18 and 29 years old with Graves' hyperthyroidism.

This clonotype was seen at least ten times. The rearrangement uses TRBV5-1 and TRBJ2-3; D is ambiguous. Germline CDR1 reads SGHRS; CDR2 reads YFSETQ. With 4 bases removed from V and 2 bases from J, the gap between germline ends came to 8 bases. The length of the CDR3 is 13 residues. This CDR3 is CASSPKNTDTQYF. CDR3 nucleotides: TGCGCCAGCAGCCCTAAAAACACAGATACGCAGTATTTT.

This clonotype has at least ten counts. The rearrangement joins TRBV27 to TRBJ2-5; D is unclear. The CDR3 runs 14 residues. V dropped 4 bases and J dropped 1 base, with 10 bases sitting between them. The V gene's germline CDR1 is MNHEY and CDR2 SMNVEV (reference sequence). The CDR3 DNA sequence: TGTGCCAGCAGTTCCAGGACGTTCCAAGAGACCCAGTACTTC. It codes for CASSSRTFQETQYF.

This clonotype was counted between two and nine times. The genes are TRBV20-1 and TRBJ1-2, with unresolved D. Germline CDR1 and CDR2: DFQATT and SNEGSKA (reference sequence). The CDR3 is 15 residues long. Trimming left V 0 bases short and J 1 base short, with 12 bases between. The DNA of the CDR3 is TGCAGTGCTAGAGATCTACAGACCTATAACTATGGCTACACCTTC. It encodes CSARDLQTYNYGYTF.

This clonotype was detected a few times. The rearrangement links TRBV9 to TRBJ2-1, with D tentatively TRBD2 (6 bases). The CDR3 spans 20 residues. The V end lost 1 base, the J end lost 4 bases, and 27 bases lay between the germline ends. Germline lookup yields CDR1 SGDLS and CDR2 YYNGEE. The CDR3 nucleotides are TGTGCCAGCAGCGTAAATGTCGGTATCCGGGGGACGGGGAGTTACAATGAGCAGTTCTTC. It is translated as CASSVNVGIRGTGSYNEQFF.

In its sample, this clonotype was seen a few times. This chain joins TRBV27 and TRBJ1-2; D remains ambiguous. Germline V gives CDR1 MNHEY, CDR2 SMNVEV (reference sequence). This CDR3 has 14 amino acids. The germline V and J ends were trimmed by 6 bases and 0 bases, with 11 bases remaining between them. CDR3 sequence (DNA): TGTGCCAGCAGCCCCATACAGCCTAACTATGGCTACACCTTC. It translates to CASSPIQPNYGYTF.

The chain combines TRBV29-1 with TRBJ1-3; D is unclear. This CDR3 has 15 residues. The V end was cut by 4 bases, the J end by 0 bases, with 13 bases between. CDR1 SQVTM and CDR2 ANQGSEA come from the germline V gene. The CDR3 sequence is CSVGDPVNSGNTIYF. CDR3 sequence (DNA): TGCAGCGTTGGAGACCCAGTTAACTCTGGAAACACCATATATTTT.

This clonotype has a count of ten or more. The rearrangement uses TRBV2 and TRBJ1-2, with D perhaps matching TRBD1 (5 bases). The CDR3 has 13 amino acids. V lost 8 bases and J lost 5, with 15 bases in between. Germline lookup yields CDR1 SNHLY and CDR2 FYNNEI. The CDR3 region has the DNA TGTGCCAGCCCCTCGCGACAGACGTATGGCTACACCTTC. It specifies CASPSRQTYGYTF.

About this clonotype: A much bigger clone sits one base away, suggesting this may be a read error. The chain recombines TRBV19 with TRBJ2-2; D is unclear. From germline, CDR1 is LNHDA and CDR2 SQIVND (reference sequence). CDR3 length equals 17 residues. V gave up 6 bases and J gave up 3 bases, with 20 bases separating them. The CDR3 loop reads CASSPTKVGSDTGELFF. The CDR3 DNA is TGTGCCAGTAGCCCGACAAAGGTTGGGTCGGACACCGGGGAGCTGTTTTTT.

This clonotype has at least ten counts. V gene TRBV18 combines with J gene TRBJ2-2; 8 nucleotides agree with TRBD1. There are 16 residues in the CDR3. V dropped 1 base and J dropped 5; count of bases not matched to a gene: 6. Germline assignment: CDR1 KGHSH and CDR2 LQKENI. CDR3 loop: CASSPRGQVTTGELFF. CDR3 DNA sequence: TGTGCCAGCTCACCACGGGGACAGGTGACAACCGGGGAGCTGTTTTTT.

The chain uses TRBV20-1 and TRBJ2-5; TRBD2 aligns across 8 bases. CDR1 and CDR2 from the germline V gene are DFQATT and SNEGSKA (reference sequence). V was clipped by 1 base and J by 4 bases; unmatched bases: 14. The CDR3 consists of 17 residues. The CDR3 loop reads CSARGGLAGRQGETQYF. The CDR3 bases are TGCAGTGCTAGAGGCGGGCTAGCGGGCCGTCAGGGAGAGACCCAGTACTTC.

This clonotype showed up just a few times. An end of the junction does not agree with germline; a read error may underlie this. J is TRBJ2-1 and V is TRBV7-3, with 9 positions matching TRBD2. CDR3 size: 16 residues. Germline values: CDR1 SGHTA, CDR2 FQGTGA. For the CDR3, the DNA is TGCGCCAGCAGCACGACTAGCGGCCTTTCCTACAATGAGCAGTTCTTC. Protein: CASSTTSGLSYNEQFF.

This clonotype showed up many times. This sequence joins TRBV30 and TRBJ2-3; the D is unclear. This CDR3 is 12 amino acids long. CDR1 and CDR2 (germline): GTSNPN, SVGIG (reference sequence). V was clipped by 8 bases and J by 2 bases, with 11 bases between them. The CDR3 DNA reads TGTGCCCACCGGGCTAACACAGATACGCAGTATTTT. Amino acids: CAHRANTDTQYF.

Concerning this clonotype itself: This clone may be a read error of a much larger clone one base away. The rearrangement uses TRBV29-1 and TRBJ1-4; D may be TRBD1 (5 bases). The CDR3 is 12 amino acids. CDR1 is SQVTM, CDR2 ANQGSEA, per germline. V was trimmed by 7 bases and J by 10 bases, leaving 16 bases between them. CDR3 amino acids: CSAAGLYGKLFF. The CDR3, as DNA: TGCAGCGCCGCGGGACTGTATGGAAAACTGTTTTTT.

This rearrangement joins TRBV12-5 to TRBJ1-5, with no clear D. The length of the CDR3 is 16 residues. CDR1 and CDR2 from the germline V gene are LGHNT and FRNRAP. V lost 5 bases to trimming and J lost 7 bases, with 21 bases between them. CDR3 coding DNA: TGTGCTAGTGGTCCCCTACGAGGGAGTAGGCCACAGCCCCAGCATTTT. It specifies CASGPLRGSRPQPQHF.

This clonotype was seen a few times. The V call is TRBV19, the J call TRBJ1-1; D is possibly TRBD1 (6 bases). Trimming stripped 6 bases from V and 3 bases from J, with 11 bases between. Germline loops: CDR1 LNHDA, CDR2 SQIVND (reference sequence). This CDR3 contains 13 residues. Here the CDR3 DNA reads TGTGCCAGTAGATACAGGGAATACACTGAAGCTTTCTTT. Translating it yields CASRYREYTEAFF.

This clonotype was found a few times. The chain joins TRBV7-9 to TRBJ2-2; 9 nucleotides line up with TRBD1. V lost 8 bases to trimming and J lost 4 bases; unmatched junction nucleotides: 8. Germline V gene sequence: CDR1 SEHNR, CDR2 FQNEAQ (reference sequence). This CDR3 contains 15 residues. DNA for the CDR3: TGTGCCAGCTCGATGGGACAGGGTATCACCGGGGAGCTGTTTTTT. It is translated as CASSMGQGITGELFF. Complete variable domain (other parts from reference TRBV7-9 and TRBJ2-2): DTGVSQNPRHKITKRGQNVTFRCDPISEHNRLYWYRQTLGQGPEFLTYFQNEAQLEKSRLLSDRFSAERPKGSFSTLEIQRTEQGDSAMYLCASSMGQGITGELFFGEGSRLTVL.

This clonotype has at least ten counts. This chain joins TRBV12-3 or TRBV12-4 and TRBJ1-6, with D perhaps matching TRBD1 (5 bases). This CDR3 region has 14 residues. V was clipped by 6 bases and J by 3 bases, with 9 bases between them. The CDR3 loop reads CASRPGGYNSPLHF. The CDR3 DNA reads TGTGCCAGCAGACCGGGGGGCTATAATTCACCCCTCCACTTT.

This clonotype was picked up many times. V gene TRBV5-1 combines with J gene TRBJ2-2; 8 nucleotides match TRBD1. The V gene end was trimmed by 3 bases and the J gene end by 2 bases; junction bases not matched to a gene: 9. Per germline, CDR1 SGHRS and CDR2 YFSETQ. This CDR3 has 17 amino acids. Here the CDR3 reads CASSSQSGQVNTGELFF. CDR3 coding DNA: TGCGCCAGCAGCTCCCAATCGGGACAGGTTAACACCGGGGAGCTGTTTTTT.

V and J are TRBV4-1 and TRBJ2-3; weak D call: TRBD1 (6 bases). Germline CDR1 reads MGHRA; CDR2 reads YSYEKL. The CDR3 consists of 15 residues. Trimming removed 1 base from V and 4 bases from J, with 12 bases in between. The CDR3 bases are TGCGCCAGCAGCCAAGGTACCAGGGGAGCAGATACGCAGTATTTT. Translating it yields CASSQGTRGADTQYF.

This clonotype was recorded at least ten times. The chain uses TRBV6-1 and TRBJ2-5, with D unclear. Per the germline V gene, CDR1 is MNHNS and CDR2 is SASEGT. This CDR3 region has 15 residues. V lost 6 bases, J lost 2 bases, and 16 bases lay in between. The CDR3 spells CASSTNISPQETQYF. CDR3 DNA sequence: TGTGCCAGCAGCACGAATATCAGTCCTCAAGAGACCCAGTACTTC.